This section outlines one T cell receptor (beta chain) sequence together with its context. Its antigen is unknown. Researchers attached unique molecular identifiers to individual cDNA molecules. MiXCR, run by TCRdb on the 5' RACE reads, gives a single entry per CDR3 protein. The sample lists around 70,000 distinct CDR3 sequences; less than 15% were seen once. This specimen belongs to a study of early T cells in non-severe SARS-CoV-2 infection. Study as a whole: Chains from this unsorted whole-blood bulk RNA could not be paired.

Study conclusions and caveats: A preference for anti-spike CD8 responses marked VDJdb matching, which missed private and CD4 specificities.

The junction had 8 bases not matched to a gene; V was cut back by 4 bases and J by 5 bases. The CDR3 loop spans 14 amino acids. CDR1 and CDR2 from the germline V gene are SQVTM and ANQGSEA. The sample was whole blood. The source is an adult who was a healthcare worker with PCR-confirmed SARS-CoV-2 infection or an uninfected control (not recorded which). The rearrangement joins TRBV29-1 to TRBJ2-1, with 7 bases fitting TRBD2. The CDR3 coding sequence is TGCAGCGTTGTCGGGTTGGGGGGGAACAATGAGCAGTTCTTC. Translating it yields CSVVGLGGNNEQFF.